A selection of T cell receptor beta chains follows, all from one sample in a study of cytomegalovirus exposure and HLA in healthy donors. TCRdb keeps only in-frame clones here, not all; method: immunoSEQ multiplex PCR. Altogether about 140,000 clones are present, around 79% being singletons, with the ten largest covering 1.7%. The sequencing sample was made of PBMCs. Every receptor here comes from a woman in her twenties or thirties in good health and CMV-seronegative. CDR3s include the opening cysteine and the closing phenylalanine or tryptophan. A D gene is named only where the DNA matches it firmly. Size is stated for part of the rows, as once, few or many counts, or as a class when the clone is expanded.

j_call: TRBJ1-1
d_call: .
clone_size: .
v_call: TRBV5-1
cdr3_aa: CASSLKEATEAFF
cdr3_nt: TGCGCCAGCAGCTTGAAGGAGGCTACTGAAGCTTTCTTT

j_call: TRBJ1-2
d_call: TRBD1
clone_size: .
v_call: TRBV14
cdr3_aa: CASSFLDRGNNYGYTF
cdr3_nt: TGTGCCAGCAGCTTTCTGGACAGGGGAAATAACTATGGCTACACCTTC

j_call: TRBJ2-3
d_call: TRBD2
clone_size: .
v_call: TRBV11-2
cdr3_aa: CASSSLRGGWADTQYF
cdr3_nt: TGTGCCAGCAGCTCCCTGCGGGGGGGCTGGGCAGATACGCAGTATTTT

j_call: TRBJ1-6
d_call: TRBD1
clone_size: once
v_call: TRBV5-6
cdr3_aa: CASSLQGANSPLHF
cdr3_nt: TGTGCCAGCAGCTTGCAGGGGGCGAATTCACCCCTCCACTTT

j_call: TRBJ2-2
d_call: .
clone_size: .
v_call: TRBV19
cdr3_aa: CATRGAGELFF
cdr3_nt: TGTGCCACCAGGGGTGCCGGGGAGCTGTTTTTT

j_call: TRBJ1-4
d_call: .
clone_size: .
v_call: TRBV30
cdr3_aa: CAWSAGQAPNEKLFF
cdr3_nt: TGTGCCTGGAGTGCCGGCCAGGCCCCTAATGAAAAACTGTTTTTT

j_call: TRBJ1-1
d_call: .
clone_size: .
v_call: TRBV7-8
cdr3_aa: CASQGLQGRTEAFF
cdr3_nt: TGTGCCAGCCAGGGGCTCCAGGGTCGCACTGAAGCTTTCTTT

j_call: TRBJ1-2
d_call: TRBD1
clone_size: few
v_call: TRBV27
cdr3_aa: CASTRDRGNGYTF
cdr3_nt: TGTGCCAGCACCAGGGACAGGGGAAATGGCTACACCTTC

j_call: TRBJ1-2
d_call: .
clone_size: .
v_call: TRBV5-1
cdr3_aa: CASSPDQGGGYTF
cdr3_nt: TGCGCCAGCAGCCCCGATCAGGGAGGTGGCTACACCTTC

j_call: TRBJ1-6
d_call: TRBD1
clone_size: .
v_call: TRBV5-1
cdr3_aa: CASSQGAGGTPLHF
cdr3_nt: TGCGCCAGCAGCCAGGGGGCCGGCGGAACACCCCTCCACTTT

j_call: TRBJ2-2
d_call: .
clone_size: few
v_call: TRBV6-5
cdr3_aa: CASSYSKLTGELFF
cdr3_nt: TGTGCCAGCAGTTACTCGAAACTGACCGGGGAGCTGTTTTTT

j_call: TRBJ2-1
d_call: TRBD2
clone_size: .
v_call: TRBV4-1
cdr3_aa: CASSQDHLAGANRYNEQFF
cdr3_nt: TGCGCCAGCAGCCAAGATCATCTAGCGGGGGCCAACCGGTACAATGAGCAGTTCTTC

j_call: TRBJ1-2
d_call: .
clone_size: .
v_call: TRBV19
cdr3_aa: CASSPRGGGVNGYTF
cdr3_nt: TGTGCCAGTAGCCCACGGGGAGGGGGTGTTAATGGCTACACCTTC

j_call: TRBJ1-4
d_call: .
clone_size: .
v_call: TRBV30
cdr3_aa: CALEGVGEEKLFF
cdr3_nt: TGTGCGCTGGAAGGGGTTGGAGAAGAAAAACTGTTTTTT

j_call: TRBJ1-1
d_call: .
clone_size: .
v_call: TRBV10-3
cdr3_aa: CAIRQDMNTEAFF
cdr3_nt: TGTGCCATCAGGCAGGATATGAACACTGAAGCTTTCTTT

j_call: TRBJ2-7
d_call: TRBD1
clone_size: .
v_call: TRBV30
cdr3_aa: CAFRDRFTAAYEQYF
cdr3_nt: TGTGCCTTCCGGGACAGGTTCACTGCCGCCTACGAGCAGTACTTC

j_call: TRBJ1-1
d_call: TRBD1
clone_size: .
v_call: TRBV27
cdr3_aa: CASSLLQGGNTEAFF
cdr3_nt: TGTGCCAGCAGTCTACTCCAGGGGGGGAACACTGAAGCTTTCTTT

j_call: TRBJ2-5
d_call: TRBD1
clone_size: .
v_call: TRBV27
cdr3_aa: CASSLSGTGVAQYF
cdr3_nt: TGTGCCAGCAGTTTATCCGGGACAGGGGTGGCCCAGTACTTC

j_call: TRBJ1-2
d_call: .
clone_size: .
v_call: TRBV10-2
cdr3_aa: CASRAQTTFGYTF
cdr3_nt: TGCGCCAGCAGGGCCCAGACTACCTTTGGCTACACCTTC

j_call: TRBJ2-7
d_call: .
clone_size: .
v_call: TRBV5-6
cdr3_aa: CASSLSGFHRGEQYF
cdr3_nt: TGTGCCAGCAGCTTGAGCGGCTTTCATAGAGGTGAGCAGTACTTC

j_call: TRBJ1-6
d_call: TRBD1
clone_size: .
v_call: TRBV7-6
cdr3_aa: CASSFRTGDSPLHF
cdr3_nt: TGTGCCAGCAGCTTTCGGACAGGGGATTCACCCCTCCACTTT

j_call: TRBJ2-7
d_call: TRBD2
clone_size: .
v_call: TRBV5-4
cdr3_aa: CASSLGGLYYEQYF
cdr3_nt: TGTGCCAGCAGCTTGGGGGGACTATACTACGAGCAGTACTTC

j_call: TRBJ2-7
d_call: .
clone_size: few
v_call: TRBV6-5
cdr3_aa: CASSRPGDEQYF
cdr3_nt: TGTGCCAGCAGCCGCCCGGGGGACGAGCAGTACTTC

j_call: TRBJ1-2
d_call: TRBD1
clone_size: .
v_call: TRBV9
cdr3_aa: CASSLPGQGNIGYGYTF
cdr3_nt: TGTGCCAGCAGCCTTCCGGGACAGGGTAATATTGGGTATGGCTACACCTTC

j_call: TRBJ2-3
d_call: .
clone_size: few
v_call: TRBV6-5
cdr3_aa: CASSYSAGLNTDTQYF
cdr3_nt: TGTGCCAGCAGTTACTCGGCGGGTCTCAACACAGATACGCAGTATTTT

j_call: TRBJ2-1
d_call: TRBD1
clone_size: .
v_call: TRBV9
cdr3_aa: CASSVTGVANEQFF
cdr3_nt: TGTGCCAGCAGCGTAACAGGGGTGGCAAATGAGCAGTTCTTC

j_call: TRBJ1-2
d_call: .
clone_size: .
v_call: TRBV6-1
cdr3_aa: CASSRQLYGYTF
cdr3_nt: TGTGCCAGCAGCCGACAGCTCTATGGCTACACCTTC

j_call: TRBJ2-1
d_call: TRBD2
clone_size: .
v_call: TRBV7-3
cdr3_aa: CASSPGLAGVRSGEQFF
cdr3_nt: TGTGCCAGCAGCCCCGGACTAGCGGGGGTACGGTCGGGTGAGCAGTTCTTC

j_call: TRBJ2-7
d_call: .
clone_size: .
v_call: TRBV21-1
cdr3_aa: CASSGRDRPF
cdr3_nt: TGTGCCAGCAGTGGGCGGGACAGGCCTTTC

j_call: TRBJ2-1
d_call: .
clone_size: .
v_call: TRBV27
cdr3_aa: CASSPPAHGGDYNEQFF
cdr3_nt: TGTGCCAGCAGCCCCCCGGCGCATGGCGGGGACTACAATGAGCAGTTCTTC

j_call: TRBJ1-2
d_call: TRBD1
clone_size: .
v_call: TRBV6-1
cdr3_aa: CASSTRDRDYGYTF
cdr3_nt: TGTGCCAGCAGCACCCGGGACAGGGACTATGGCTACACCTTC

j_call: TRBJ2-5
d_call: .
clone_size: .
v_call: TRBV9
cdr3_aa: CASSVVSGETQYF
cdr3_nt: TGTGCCAGCAGCGTAGTATCGGGAGAGACCCAGTACTTC

j_call: TRBJ1-1
d_call: TRBD1
clone_size: .
v_call: TRBV29-1
cdr3_aa: CSVTGAAEAFF
cdr3_nt: TGCAGCGTTACAGGGGCTGCTGAAGCTTTCTTT

j_call: TRBJ1-2
d_call: .
clone_size: .
v_call: TRBV6-5
cdr3_aa: CASSLGGFYGYTF
cdr3_nt: TGTGCCAGCAGCCTTGGGGGCTTCTATGGCTACACCTTC

j_call: TRBJ2-7
d_call: TRBD1
clone_size: .
v_call: TRBV4-1
cdr3_aa: CASSQERAGGLDEQYF
cdr3_nt: TGCGCCAGCAGCCAAGAGAGAGCAGGGGGCTTGGACGAGCAGTACTTC

j_call: TRBJ1-2
d_call: TRBD1
clone_size: few
v_call: TRBV28
cdr3_aa: CASTRGQGANYGYTF
cdr3_nt: TGTGCCAGCACCCGGGGACAGGGTGCGAACTATGGCTACACCTTC

j_call: TRBJ1-3
d_call: TRBD1
clone_size: .
v_call: TRBV6-4
cdr3_aa: CASSATTGTGNTIYF
cdr3_nt: TGTGCCAGCAGCGCTACGACAGGGACTGGAAACACCATATATTTT

j_call: TRBJ1-1
d_call: TRBD1
clone_size: .
v_call: TRBV28
cdr3_aa: CASSALISGTVNTEAFF
cdr3_nt: TGTGCCAGCAGTGCCTTGATCTCCGGGACAGTGAACACTGAAGCTTTCTTT

j_call: TRBJ2-3
d_call: TRBD2
clone_size: .
v_call: TRBV27
cdr3_aa: CASSLLRTSGGTDTQYF
cdr3_nt: TGTGCCAGCAGTTTATTAAGGACTAGCGGGGGCACAGATACGCAGTATTTT

j_call: TRBJ2-1
d_call: .
clone_size: .
v_call: TRBV2
cdr3_aa: CASSAFGEQFF
cdr3_nt: TGTGCCAGCAGTGCCTTCGGTGAGCAGTTCTTC

j_call: TRBJ1-2
d_call: TRBD1
clone_size: once
v_call: TRBV9
cdr3_aa: CASSGDWTGEVDGYTF
cdr3_nt: TGTGCCAGCAGCGGGGACTGGACAGGGGAAGTTGATGGCTACACCTTC

j_call: TRBJ1-2
d_call: .
clone_size: .
v_call: TRBV7-9
cdr3_aa: CASKETGSSDGYTF
cdr3_nt: TGTGCCAGCAAGGAGACAGGCTCCTCCGATGGCTACACCTTC

j_call: TRBJ1-6
d_call: TRBD1
clone_size: .
v_call: TRBV5-6
cdr3_aa: CASSLGGTGLSPLHF
cdr3_nt: TGTGCCAGCAGCTTGGGGGGGACAGGGCTGTCACCCCTCCACTTT

j_call: TRBJ2-5
d_call: .
clone_size: .
v_call: TRBV4-2
cdr3_aa: CASSRDRKETQYF
cdr3_nt: TGTGCCAGCAGCCGAGACAGAAAAGAGACCCAGTACTTC

j_call: TRBJ2-3
d_call: TRBD2
clone_size: .
v_call: TRBV19
cdr3_aa: CATRTSGRSDTQYF
cdr3_nt: TGTGCCACCAGGACTAGCGGGCGGTCAGATACGCAGTATTTT

j_call: TRBJ2-1
d_call: TRBD1
clone_size: .
v_call: TRBV18
cdr3_aa: CASSASGTAYNEQFF
cdr3_nt: TGTGCCAGCTCAGCCTCCGGGACAGCGTACAATGAGCAGTTCTTC

j_call: TRBJ2-3
d_call: .
clone_size: .
v_call: TRBV7-2
cdr3_aa: CASNLQVRSTDTQYF
cdr3_nt: TGTGCCAGCAACCTACAGGTACGAAGCACAGATACGCAGTATTTT

j_call: TRBJ2-5
d_call: TRBD1
clone_size: .
v_call: TRBV5-1
cdr3_aa: CASSTTGFYQETQYF
cdr3_nt: TGCGCCAGCTCTACGACAGGGTTCTACCAAGAGACCCAGTACTTC

j_call: TRBJ2-1
d_call: TRBD2
clone_size: .
v_call: TRBV2
cdr3_aa: CASSPSGASYNEQFF
cdr3_nt: TGTGCCAGCAGTCCTAGCGGGGCTTCCTACAATGAGCAGTTCTTC

j_call: TRBJ2-2
d_call: .
clone_size: .
v_call: TRBV6-1
cdr3_aa: CASSDPPVASGELFF
cdr3_nt: TGTGCCAGCAGTGACCCTCCAGTAGCCTCCGGGGAGCTGTTTTTT

j_call: TRBJ2-7
d_call: TRBD1
clone_size: few
v_call: TRBV29-1
cdr3_aa: CSVSMLTGGHEQYF
cdr3_nt: TGCAGCGTTTCGATGCTGACAGGGGGGCACGAGCAGTACTTC

j_call: TRBJ2-1
d_call: .
clone_size: .
v_call: TRBV4-1
cdr3_aa: CASSQGRLGGRGNEQFF
cdr3_nt: TGCGCCAGCAGCCAAGGAAGACTCGGCGGAAGGGGCAATGAGCAGTTCTTC

j_call: TRBJ1-2
d_call: .
clone_size: few
v_call: TRBV6-5
cdr3_aa: CASSRKSYGYTF
cdr3_nt: TGTGCCAGCAGTCGCAAGAGCTATGGCTACACCTTC